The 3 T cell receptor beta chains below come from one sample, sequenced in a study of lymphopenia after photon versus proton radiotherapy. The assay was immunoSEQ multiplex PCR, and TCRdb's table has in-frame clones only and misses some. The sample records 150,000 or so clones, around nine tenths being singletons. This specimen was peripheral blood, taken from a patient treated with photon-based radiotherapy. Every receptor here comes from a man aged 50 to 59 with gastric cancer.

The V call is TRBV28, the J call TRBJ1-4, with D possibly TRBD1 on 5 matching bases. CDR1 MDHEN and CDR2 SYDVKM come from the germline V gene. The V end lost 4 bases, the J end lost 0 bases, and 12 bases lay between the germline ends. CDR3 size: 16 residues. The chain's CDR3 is CASSSGTGTTNEKLFF. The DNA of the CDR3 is TGTGCCAGCAGTTCGGGGACGGGTACAACTAATGAAAAACTGTTTTTT.

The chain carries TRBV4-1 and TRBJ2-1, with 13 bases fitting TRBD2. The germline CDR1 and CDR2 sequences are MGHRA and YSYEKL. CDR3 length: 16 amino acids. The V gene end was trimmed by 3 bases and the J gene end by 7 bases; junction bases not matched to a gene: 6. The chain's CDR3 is CASSHGLAGVGNEQFF. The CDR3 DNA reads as TGCGCCAGCAGCCATGGACTAGCGGGAGTGGGAAATGAGCAGTTCTTC.

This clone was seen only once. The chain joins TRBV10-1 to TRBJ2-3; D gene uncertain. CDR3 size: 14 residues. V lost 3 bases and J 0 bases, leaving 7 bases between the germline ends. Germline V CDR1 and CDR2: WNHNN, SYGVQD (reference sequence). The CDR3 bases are TGCGCCAGCAGTGACAACTCTAGCACAGATACGCAGTATTTT. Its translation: CASSDNSSTDTQYF.